These 32 T cell receptor beta chains share one sample of origin, sequenced in a study of shared clonotypes between healthy human individuals. Repertoires were generated with immunoSEQ multiplex PCR, while TCRdb's copy carries only in-frame clones and drops some. The data hold 550,000 to 600,000 clones, with 70% to 80% observed a single time. Sequenced: PBMCs. Every receptor here comes from a woman in her 40s in good health. Some clones in this sample may be carry-over from other donors' samples.

The CDR3: CASSFVGIQPQHF. Here the CDR3 DNA reads TGTGCCAGCAGCTTTGTAGGGATTCAGCCCCAGCATTTT. This chain joins TRBV7-2 and TRBJ1-5; D is ambiguous. Germline CDR1 SGHTA, CDR2 FQGNSA. The CDR3 is 13 residues long. The V end was cut by 3 bases, the J end by 6 bases, with 9 bases between.

With respect to this clone: At the DNA level, this CDR3 is encoded by other sequences in the same sample as well. This chain uses TRBV7-6 with TRBJ2-5; D remains unclear. The V end was cut by 1 base, the J end by 2 bases, with 2 bases between. The CDR3 covers 12 residues. CDR1 is SGHVS, CDR2 FNYEAQ, per germline. CDR3 protein: CASSLGQETQYF. The CDR3 coding sequence is TGTGCCAGCAGCTTAGGGCAAGAGACCCAGTACTTC.

J is TRBJ2-2 and V is TRBV10-3, with 9 bases aligning to TRBD1. Germline V gene lookup returns CDR1 ENHRY and CDR2 SYGVKD. The CDR3 extends over 16 amino acids. Trimming took 2 bases from V and 6 from J; bases not matched to a gene: 7. CDR3 nucleotides: TGTGCCATCAGTGAGCGGGACAGGGTTGGGGCCGGGGAGCTGTTTTTT. It yields the protein CAISERDRVGAGELFF.

V usage is TRBV2 and J usage is TRBJ2-2; D is possibly TRBD2 (6 bases). The germline V gene has CDR1 SNHLY and CDR2 FYNNEI. Between the trimmed V and J ends, which lost 4 bases and 5 bases, there was a span of 11 bases. This CDR3 contains 14 residues. The CDR3 DNA follows: TGTGCCAGCAGTGGGGTAGCGGAGACCGGGGAGCTGTTTTTT. This encodes CASSGVAETGELFF. The variable domain in full, with the rest retrieved from reference TRBV2 and TRBJ2-2, is EPEVTQTPSHQVTQMGQEVILRCVPISNHLYFYWYRQILGQKVEFLVSFYNNEISEKSEIFDDQFSVERPDGSNFTLKIRSTKLEDSAMYFCASSGVAETGELFFGEGSRLTVL.

This sequence joins TRBV27 and TRBJ2-3; 7 bases fit TRBD2. In germline, CDR1 is MNHEY, CDR2 SMNVEV (reference sequence). V shed 7 bases, J shed 4 bases, and the junction held 11 bases outside the gene matches. The CDR3 length is 15 residues. The CDR3, as DNA: TGTGCCAGCACCTCTTGGGGAGGGGTCCCAGATACGCAGTATTTT. It encodes CASTSWGGVPDTQYF.

This rearrangement joins TRBV9 to TRBJ2-2; 11 positions match TRBD2. This CDR3 comprises 16 residues. V was clipped by 0 bases and J by 5 bases; unmatched bases: 3. In germline, CDR1 is SGDLS, CDR2 YYNGEE. CDR3 sequence: CASSVVLAGGTGELFF. CDR3 DNA: TGTGCCAGCAGCGTAGTCCTAGCGGGAGGAACCGGGGAGCTGTTTTTT.

The chain has TRBV7-3 and TRBJ2-7, with a weak D call TRBD2 (6 bases). The germline CDR1 and CDR2 sequences are SGHTA and FQGTGA. Trimming took 6 bases from V and 6 from J, leaving 15 bases between them. This CDR3 is built from 13 residues. The CDR3 sequence: CASSPDRRGEQYF. CDR3 nucleotides: TGTGCCAGCAGTCCCGACCGGAGGGGCGAGCAGTACTTC.

This clone was observed many times. At the DNA level, this CDR3 is encoded by other sequences in the same sample as well. The chain carries TRBV28 and TRBJ1-5; 8 nucleotides align to TRBD1. Germline V CDR1 and CDR2: MDHEN, SYDVKM. V dropped 10 bases and J dropped 1; count of bases not matched to a gene: 12. This CDR3 has 16 residues. The CDR3 here is CAISRAQGASNQPQHF. DNA for the CDR3: TGTGCCATCTCAAGGGCTCAGGGGGCGAGCAATCAGCCCCAGCATTTT.

V is TRBV6-6 and J is TRBJ1-4; TRBD1 matches at 8 bases. CDR1 is MNHNY, CDR2 SVGAGI, per germline (reference sequence). V was clipped by 4 bases and J by 3 bases; unmatched bases: 1. The length of the CDR3 is 14 residues. The CDR3 reads CASSSGQANEKLFF. In DNA, the CDR3 is TGTGCCAGCAGTTCGGGACAGGCTAATGAAAAACTGTTTTTT.

J is TRBJ2-7 and V is TRBV28; D tentatively fits TRBD1 or TRBD2 (5 bases each). Germline V gene sequence: CDR1 MDHEN, CDR2 SYDVKM. V lost 3 bases to trimming and J lost 2 bases, with 14 bases between them. This CDR3 has 15 residues. The CDR3 is CASSFAPGPTYEQYF. CDR3 DNA sequence: TGTGCCAGCAGTTTTGCTCCGGGGCCAACCTACGAGCAGTACTTC. Full variable domain (rest looked up from reference TRBV28 and TRBJ2-7): DVKVTQSSRYLVKRTGEKVFLECVQDMDHENMFWYRQDPGLGLRLIYFSYDVKMKEKGDIPEGYSVSREKKERFSLILESASTNQTSMYLCASSFAPGPTYEQYFGPGTRLTVT.

As for this clone: Sequence at one end of the junction differs from germline and may be a read error. V and J are TRBV30 and TRBJ2-1, with 7 bases matching TRBD2. The CDR3 extends over 13 amino acids. From germline, CDR1 is GTSNPN and CDR2 SVGIG (reference sequence). The CDR3: CAGSGNSYNEQFF. The CDR3 coding sequence is TGTGCCGGGAGCGGGAACTCCTACAATGAGCAGTTCTTC.

This clone was detected many times. Within the sample, other DNA sequences also encode this same CDR3. The chain couples TRBV30 to TRBJ2-6; D tentatively reads TRBD1 or TRBD2 (5 bases each). Trimming pared 3 bases from V and 2 bases from J, leaving 17 bases between. Germline CDR1 and CDR2: GTSNPN and SVGIG (reference sequence). This CDR3 has 17 amino acids. The CDR3 here is CAWSRFGGLTGANVLTF. The CDR3 region has the DNA TGTGCCTGGAGCCGCTTTGGGGGTCTAACTGGGGCCAACGTCCTGACTTTC.

This chain uses TRBV7-2 with TRBJ2-7; TRBD1 agrees at 9 bases. The length of the CDR3 is 14 residues. Germline V CDR1 and CDR2: SGHTA, FQGNSA. Trimming at V came to 7 bases and at J to 6 bases, leaving 10 bases not matched to a gene. In DNA, the CDR3 is TGTGCCAGCAAACGACAGGGGGATAGTGTCGAGCAGTACTTC. It specifies CASKRQGDSVEQYF.

The chain employs TRBV7-9 and TRBJ2-7; possibly TRBD1 for D (6 bases). Trimming stripped 5 bases from V and 4 bases from J, with 12 bases between. This CDR3 has 13 residues. CDR1 is SEHNR and CDR2 is FQNEAQ in the germline V gene (reference sequence). The CDR3 DNA follows: TGTGCCAGCAGCCCAACGGGACAATACGAGCAGTACTTC. Encoded protein: CASSPTGQYEQYF.

This chain joins TRBV5-1 and TRBJ1-1; D is unclear. This CDR3 is built from 13 residues. Germline V CDR1 and CDR2: SGHRS, YFSETQ. Trimming shortened V by 4 bases and J by 1 base, and 8 bases separated the two germline ends. In nucleotides, the CDR3 is TGCGCCAGCAGCGTCCGGCCGAACACTGAAGCTTTCTTT. It is translated as CASSVRPNTEAFF.

Concerning this clone: This probably arose from a read error, given a far larger clone one base away. The V gene is TRBV2, the J gene TRBJ2-7; 8 bases map to TRBD2. Per the germline V gene, CDR1 is SNHLY and CDR2 is FYNNEI. The CDR3 contains 16 residues. With V trimmed by 9 bases and J by 0 bases, 13 bases remained unmatched. The CDR3 protein is CASKVLAVTDSYEQYF. The CDR3 coding sequence is TGTGCCAGTAAGGTACTAGCGGTAACTGACTCCTACGAGCAGTACTTC.

This rearrangement joins TRBV7-9 to TRBJ2-1, with TRBD2 matching over 14 bases. Per the germline V gene, CDR1 is SEHNR and CDR2 is FQNEAQ (reference sequence). J lost 2 bases, V lost 5 bases, and 8 bases had no gene match. This CDR3 contains 18 residues. CDR3 in DNA: TGTGCCAGCAGCCAGACTAGCGGGAGGGGGGTTACCTACAATGAGCAGTTCTTC. Its protein is CASSQTSGRGVTYNEQFF.

This clone was seen a few times. The rearrangement joins TRBV29-1 to TRBJ1-1, with D possibly being TRBD1 (5 bases). The ends were cut back, 6 bases at V and 7 bases at J, with 12 bases in the middle. The CDR3 covers 11 residues. Germline V lookup: CDR1 SQVTM, CDR2 ANQGSEA. In nucleotides, the CDR3 is TGCAGCGTCGGCAGGGCAGGTGAAGCTTTCTTT. The encoded protein is CSVGRAGEAFF.

Of note for this clone: A junction end diverges from the germline sequence, so it may reflect a read error. The genes are TRBV2 and TRBJ2-2; D not certain. CDR1 and CDR2 (germline): SNHLY, FYNNEI. The CDR3 is 13 amino acids. In DNA form, the CDR3 reads TGTGCCAGCAGGGAAGGAGTCACCGGGGAGCTGTTTTTT. It yields the protein CASREGVTGELFF.

This clone was found once. The chain couples TRBV6-1 to TRBJ2-3, with TRBD1 as a possible D gene (5 bases). The CDR3 sequence is 13 residues long. Trimming stripped 8 bases from V and 6 bases from J, with 15 bases between. The germline CDR1 and CDR2 sequences are MNHNS and SASEGT. The chain's CDR3 is CASSEQVLDTQYF. As DNA, the CDR3 is TGTGCCAGCTCCGAACAGGTTCTGGATACGCAGTATTTT.

Comments on this clone: This sample includes further DNA sequences coding for the same CDR3. The J gene is TRBJ2-3, the V gene TRBV5-4; D remains ambiguous. CDR1 is SGHNT and CDR2 is YYREEE in the germline V gene (reference sequence). Trimming took off 0 bases at V and 1 base at J, with 9 bases between the two ends. The CDR3 spans 15 residues. The CDR3 nucleotides read TGTGCCAGCAGCTTGGGTGGCCTCGGCACAGATACGCAGTATTTT. Amino acid sequence: CASSLGGLGTDTQYF.

This sequence joins TRBV27 and TRBJ2-7; 7 bases are shared with TRBD1. CDR3 length: 17 amino acids. Germline CDR1 reads MNHEY; CDR2 reads SMNVEV (reference sequence). V lost 2 bases, J lost 2 bases, and 12 bases stayed unmatched. The CDR3 sequence is CASSLGDRYPSTYEQYF. As DNA, the CDR3 is TGTGCCAGCAGTTTAGGGGACAGATATCCTTCAACCTACGAGCAGTACTTC.

The chain carries TRBV2 and TRBJ2-1, with no clear D. With 3 bases removed from V and 4 bases from J, the gap between germline ends came to 7 bases. CDR3 length: 13 residues. Looked up from germline, CDR1 is SNHLY and CDR2 is FYNNEI. For the CDR3, the DNA is TGTGCCAGCAGTGAGGTCAGGTACAATGAGCAGTTCTTC. This translates into CASSEVRYNEQFF.

This chain uses TRBV18 with TRBJ2-6; D gene unclear. V was pared by 3 bases and J by 0 bases, with 9 bases between. CDR3 size: 16 residues. The germline V gene has CDR1 KGHSH and CDR2 LQKENI. The CDR3 nucleotides are TGTGCCAGCTCACCCCGACTGATCTCTGGGGCCAACGTCCTGACTTTC. Its protein is CASSPRLISGANVLTF.

The V gene is TRBV5-8, the J gene TRBJ2-3; 10 positions match TRBD2. The CDR3 contains 16 residues. The V gene end was trimmed by 3 bases and the J gene end by 2 bases; junction bases not matched to a gene: 6. CDR1 SGHTS and CDR2 YDEGEE come from the germline V gene. CDR3 bases: TGTGCCAGCAGCTGGGTAGCGGGGGGATACACAGATACGCAGTATTTT. Encoded protein: CASSWVAGGYTDTQYF.

This clone has a handful of counts. V and J are TRBV19 and TRBJ2-2; D call uncertain. The CDR3 totals 14 residues. Between the trimmed V and J ends, which lost 5 bases and 0 bases, there was a span of 7 bases. CDR1 is LNHDA and CDR2 is SQIVND in the germline V gene (reference sequence). The DNA for the CDR3 is TGTGCCAGTAGTTTAGGTGCGAACACCGGGGAGCTGTTTTTT. Amino acid sequence: CASSLGANTGELFF.

V and J are TRBV5-5 and TRBJ1-3, with D hard to call. The CDR3 runs to 14 residues. The germline CDR1 and CDR2 sequences are SGHKS and YYEKEE (reference sequence). The ends were cut back, 0 bases at V and 4 bases at J, with 8 bases in the middle. The CDR3 loop reads CASSLVGDGNTIYF. DNA of the CDR3: TGTGCCAGCAGCTTGGTAGGAGACGGAAACACCATATATTTT.

V and J are TRBV28 and TRBJ2-7; 7 positions match TRBD1. V was pared by 5 bases and J by 6 bases, with 13 bases of the junction left unmatched. CDR1 MDHEN and CDR2 SYDVKM come from the germline V gene. This CDR3 has 15 amino acids. Written as DNA, the CDR3 is TGTGCCAGCAGTAAAAGCAGGGGGTCTGTGAGCGAGCAGTACTTC. Protein sequence: CASSKSRGSVSEQYF.

In this sample, this clone turned up a few times. This chain connects TRBV4-2 to TRBJ2-1; 13 nucleotides agree with TRBD2. CDR1 is LGHNA and CDR2 is YNFKEQ in the germline V gene. Trimming removed 0 bases from V and 4 bases from J; junction bases left unmatched: 0. CDR3 length: 16 residues. The CDR3 DNA reads TGTGCCAGCAGCCAAGAACTAGCGGGAGGGTACAATGAGCAGTTCTTC. The encoded protein is CASSQELAGGYNEQFF.

J is TRBJ1-5 and V is TRBV2; D is perhaps TRBD1 (5 bases). This CDR3 is 15 amino acids long. Germline values: CDR1 SNHLY, CDR2 FYNNEI. Trimming stripped 3 bases from V and 0 bases from J, with 9 bases between. The CDR3 DNA reads as TGTGCCAGCAGTGAGGACAAGCTTAGCAATCAGCCCCAGCATTTT. Its translation: CASSEDKLSNQPQHF.

V gene TRBV18 combines with J gene TRBJ1-1, with unresolved D. The CDR3 contains 16 residues. The germline V gene has CDR1 KGHSH and CDR2 LQKENI. Trimming stripped 6 bases from V and 5 bases from J, with 22 bases between. CDR3 coding DNA: TGTGCCAGCTCCCTGGCCGCCGAGGTCGGGCATACTGAAGCTTTCTTT. It translates to CASSLAAEVGHTEAFF.

The rearrangement joins TRBV5-6 to TRBJ1-2, with 9 bases that match TRBD1. V was clipped by 5 bases and J by 4 bases; unmatched bases: 12. This CDR3 contains 16 residues. Germline V lookup: CDR1 SGHDT, CDR2 YYEEEE. The CDR3 DNA reads as TGTGCCAGCAGAAAGCCGGGACAGGGAAAGGTCTATGGCTACACCTTC. As protein: CASRKPGQGKVYGYTF.